These 14 T cell receptor beta chains were all obtained from the same sample, sequenced in a study of shared clonotypes between healthy human individuals. TCRdb keeps only in-frame clones here, not all; method: immunoSEQ multiplex PCR. This table holds 530,000 or so clones, approximately 79% found once. The source material was PBMCs. The receptors come from a woman aged 40 to 50 in good health. Some clones in this sample may be carry-over from other donors' samples.

The gene calls are TRBV7-2 and TRBJ2-3, with 12 bases identical to TRBD2. V gave up 2 bases and J gave up 3 bases; unmatched junction bases: 12. The CDR3 sequence is 19 residues long. Germline V gives CDR1 SGHTA, CDR2 FQGNSA. The CDR3 DNA sequence: TGTGCCAGCAGCTTACGCCCGGAGCTAGCGGGAGGGCCTACAGATACGCAGTATTTT. This gives the protein CASSLRPELAGGPTDTQYF.

This clone is labeled as medium-sized. The same CDR3 can be traced to other DNA sequences in this sample. The chain joins TRBV4-1 to TRBJ2-7, with D hard to call. This CDR3 is 14 amino acids long. Trimming took off 4 bases at V and 1 base at J, with 11 bases between the two ends. CDR1 and CDR2 (germline): MGHRA, YSYEKL. CDR3 DNA sequence: TGCGCCAGCAGCCCGACACGAACTTCCTACGAGCAGTACTTC. It specifies CASSPTRTSYEQYF.

CDR3 DNA sequence: TGCAGCGTTGCACCACTTAGGGAGGGCTACACCTTC. It encodes CSVAPLREGYTF. The rearrangement uses TRBV29-1 and TRBJ1-2; D unresolved. V was clipped by 4 bases and J by 8 bases, with 14 bases between them. Germline V CDR1 and CDR2: SQVTM, ANQGSEA. The CDR3 is made up of 12 amino acids.

The chain carries TRBV6-5 and TRBJ2-1; 9 nucleotides line up with TRBD2. V shed 5 bases and J 2 bases; nucleotides not matched to a gene: 4. The germline gives CDR1 MNHEY, CDR2 SVGAGI. There are 15 residues in the CDR3. CDR3 sequence (DNA): TGTGCCAGCAGTAGGACTAGCGCAACCTACAATGAGCAGTTCTTC. It translates to CASSRTSATYNEQFF.

The chain joins TRBV7-8 to TRBJ1-5, with D possibly TRBD1 on 6 matching bases. The CDR3 runs 16 residues. Germline loops: CDR1 SGHVS, CDR2 FQNEAQ. V lost 5 bases and J lost 7, with 21 bases in between. CDR3 sequence (DNA): TGTGCCAGCAGCGGGCATGGAGGGGGGCAGGGGCAGCCCCAGCATTTT. This gives the protein CASSGHGGGQGQPQHF. The whole variable domain, filled in from reference TRBV7-8 and TRBJ1-5, reads GAGVSQSPRYKVAKRGQDVALRCDPISGHVSLFWYQQALGQGPEFLTYFQNEAQLDKSGLPSDRFFAERPEGSVSTLKIQRTQQEDSAVYLCASSGHGGGQGQPQHFGDGTRLSIL.

This clone was found once. This chain joins TRBV5-1 and TRBJ2-7, with 8 positions matching TRBD2. V gave up 4 bases and J gave up 5 bases; unmatched junction bases: 17. CDR3 size: 17 residues. Germline values: CDR1 SGHRS, CDR2 YFSETQ. CDR3 in amino acids: CASSPRASGFMEHEQYF. Here the CDR3 DNA reads TGCGCCAGCAGCCCTAGGGCTAGCGGGTTCATGGAACACGAGCAGTACTTC.

The chain employs TRBV5-1 and TRBJ2-3; D ambiguous. Trimming removed 3 bases from V and 5 bases from J, with 16 bases in between. Germline V gene sequence: CDR1 SGHRS, CDR2 YFSETQ. CDR3 length: 15 amino acids. CDR3 amino acids: CASSSQPLDGDTQYF. In DNA form, the CDR3 reads TGCGCCAGCAGCTCGCAGCCCTTAGATGGAGATACGCAGTATTTT. The entire variable domain, with the rest obtained from reference TRBV5-1 and TRBJ2-3, is as follows: KAGVTQTPRYLIKTRGQQVTLSCSPISGHRSVSWYQQTPGQGLQFLFEYFSETQRNKGNFPGRFSGRQFSNSRSEMNVSTLELGDSALYLCASSSQPLDGDTQYFGPGTRLTVL.

This clone was detected only a few times. Other DNA sequences of this sample code for an identical CDR3. This rearrangement joins TRBV20-1 to TRBJ2-3; D not resolved. From germline, CDR1 is DFQATT and CDR2 SNEGSKA (reference sequence). V gave up 3 bases and J gave up 3 bases, with 4 bases separating them. This CDR3 contains 11 residues. CDR3 region: CSARRTDTQYF. The CDR3 region has the DNA TGCAGTGCTAGGAGAACAGATACGCAGTATTTT.

The CDR3 protein is CASSPQVGSEQFF. The CDR3 DNA is TGCGCCAGCAGCCCCCAAGTTGGGAGTGAGCAGTTCTTC. J is TRBJ2-1 and V is TRBV10-1; D is perhaps TRBD2 (5 bases). V dropped 6 bases and J dropped 9 bases, with 15 bases sitting between them. The germline gives CDR1 WNHNN, CDR2 SYGVQD (reference sequence). The CDR3 sequence is 13 residues long.

This clone turned up a few times. The J gene is TRBJ2-7, the V gene TRBV7-2; D unresolved. Germline values: CDR1 SGHTA, CDR2 FQGNSA. Trimming left V 5 bases short and J 2 bases short, with 10 bases between. There are 13 residues in the CDR3. The chain's CDR3 is CASSPGPAYEQYF. In DNA, the CDR3 is TGTGCCAGCAGCCCGGGCCCCGCCTACGAGCAGTACTTC.

This clone was detected many times. The V and J genes are TRBV10-1 and TRBJ2-1; TRBD2 agrees at 9 bases. Germline V gene sequence: CDR1 WNHNN, CDR2 SYGVQD (reference sequence). The CDR3 is 16 residues long. V was clipped by 2 bases and J by 3 bases; unmatched bases: 5. The CDR3 nucleotides are TGCGCCAGCAGTGAGGGGCGACTAGCGGACTACAATGAGCAGTTCTTC. Amino acid sequence: CASSEGRLADYNEQFF.

The chain combines TRBV27 with TRBJ2-7; 11 bases match TRBD2. Germline trimming cut 3 bases from V and 1 base from J; bases unmatched to any gene: 8. CDR3 size: 17 residues. Germline V gives CDR1 MNHEY, CDR2 SMNVEV (reference sequence). CDR3 loop: CASSLLAGGDFSYEQYF. DNA of the CDR3: TGTGCCAGCAGTTTGCTAGCGGGAGGCGACTTTTCCTACGAGCAGTACTTC.

The V gene is TRBV6-1, the J gene TRBJ2-2, with TRBD1 matching 9 bases. The J segment lost 7 bases and the V segment lost 7 bases, leaving 7 bases of the junction unmatched. CDR3 size: 14 residues. Germline V lookup: CDR1 MNHNS, CDR2 SASEGT. Written as DNA, the CDR3 is TGTGCCAGCAACGACAGGGGGAGACTCGGGGAGCTGTTTTTT. Amino acids: CASNDRGRLGELFF.

In its sample, this clone was seen once. The genes are TRBV7-2 and TRBJ1-4; D is possibly TRBD1 (5 bases). Trimming pared 5 bases from V and 3 bases from J, leaving 13 bases between. This CDR3 has 15 amino acids. Germline CDR1 SGHTA, CDR2 FQGNSA. The CDR3 nucleotides read TGTGCCAGCAGCCCCTCAGGGAGGTCTAATGAAAAACTGTTTTTT. As protein: CASSPSGRSNEKLFF.